This TCR beta chain comes out of a study of beta chain features in type 1 diabetes. Broader study findings: Reduced insertions and increased deletions marked VDJ junctions in type 1 diabetes patients. All four CD4+ subsets from Type 1 diabetes patients carried moderately but significantly shorter TCRB CDR3s.

Turning to this clone: As yet, its antigen is unknown.

Every bit of the isolated RNA underwent reverse transcription, so sequencing read expressed TCRB transcripts. Assay: immunoSEQ multiplex PCR; the TCRdb copy retains only in-frame clones and omits some. The sample holds under 850,000 clones, around 15% seen once. The CDR3 contains 13 residues. The V and J ends lost 5 bases and 6 bases, in that order; junction bases with no gene match: 6. Germline V gives CDR1 SGHTA, CDR2 FQGNSA. The source material was naive CD4+ T cells from blood. This sequence joins TRBV7-2 and TRBJ1-2, with 7 bases matching TRBD1. The TCR was taken from a man aged 18 to 35 with type 1 diabetes. The CDR3 region is CASSHSDRDGYTF. The CDR3 DNA reads as TGTGCCAGCAGCCATTCTGACAGGGATGGCTACACCTTC.